This T cell receptor (beta chain) is from a study of CD8+ T cells in alopecia areata. General study results and limits: TCR sharing across patients was less clear than in mice, possibly HLA-related. Scalp data also include sequences from resident alphabeta T cells of normal skin. Within the top 100, expanded CD8+ clones significantly decreased with tofacitinib, as did scalp clonality.

Treatment indicated: oral pan-JAK inhibitor, 5-10 mg twice daily. Samples from alopecia areata patients were lesional scalp punch biopsies and peripheral blood. V gave up 6 bases and J gave up 1 base, with 9 bases separating them. The germline V gene encodes CDR1 ENHRY and CDR2 SYGVKD. CDR3 size: 14 residues. Extraction of RNA preceded its reverse transcription into cDNA, which served as the sequencing template. Clones were read by immunoSEQ multiplex PCR, and TCRdb kept only the in-frame ones, dropping some. The sample holds a few hundred thousand clones, 45% to 70% seen once. This clone has ten or more counts. The antigen is unknown.

The sample in question was CD4+ T cells sorted from blood, obtained around week 54, from a patient treated with tofacitinib. This clonotype originated in a human donor with alopecia areata. V gene TRBV10-3 combines with J gene TRBJ2-2, with D hard to call. The chain's CDR3 is CAISAPVNTGELFF. The CDR3 DNA follows: TGTGCCATCAGCGCCCCAGTGAACACCGGGGAGCTGTTTTTT.